Listed below are T cell receptor beta chains from one sample, sequenced in a study of blood T cell repertoires in COVID-19. TCRdb's copy holds only in-frame clones and misses some; the assay was immunoSEQ multiplex PCR. The sample holds 350,000 to 400,000 clones, 89% seen once. The sequencing input was PBMCs or T cells enriched from blood (not recorded which). The receptor source for this set is a woman aged 30 to 39 who had recovered from COVID-19. The CDR3 runs from the conserved cysteine through the conserved F or W. A D gene is named only where the DNA matches it firmly. Expanded clones get a size class; other rows say once, few or many, or leave the size out.

cdr3_nt cdr3_aa d_call v_call clone_size j_call
TGTGCCAGCAGTTTCGGGGGAGGGCGAGAAGAGACCCAGTACTTC CASSFGGGREETQYF TRBD2 TRBV6-5 - TRBJ2-5
TGTGCCAGCAGTTTTGGAGGCACTGAAGCTTTCTTT CASSFGGTEAFF - TRBV12-3/TRBV12-4 - TRBJ1-1
TGCAGCGTCCCTTACCGGGGAGAAGCTTTCTTT CSVPYRGEAFF - TRBV29-1 - TRBJ1-1
TGTGCCAGCAGCACAGGGGCGGGCTCCTACAATGAGCAGTTCTTC CASSTGAGSYNEQFF TRBD1 TRBV27 - TRBJ2-1
TGCGCCAGCAGCTTTACGGTGCCTTCCTACGAGCAGTACTTC CASSFTVPSYEQYF - TRBV5-1 - TRBJ2-7
TGCGCCAGCAGCTTGGAGGGTATGCCCAGGGGATCTGGGGCCAACGTCCTGACTTTC CASSLEGMPRGSGANVLTF - TRBV5-1 - TRBJ2-6
TGTGCCAGCAGTTTCCTCCAGGGTGCGGCTTTCTTT CASSFLQGAAFF - TRBV12-3/TRBV12-4 - TRBJ1-1
TGTGCCAGCAGTTACTCGATTACAGGAATCGGGGAGCTGTTTTTT CASSYSITGIGELFF - TRBV6-5 - TRBJ2-2
TGTGCCAGCAGTTATGCCCCGGGACTAGCGGGGGGGCGTGCAGATACGCAGTATTTT CASSYAPGLAGGRADTQYF TRBD2 TRBV4-2 - TRBJ2-3
TGTGCCAGCAGGCCGGGACTCTCACCTGCCGGCTACACCTTC CASRPGLSPAGYTF - TRBV6-5 - TRBJ1-2
TGTGCCAGCAGCGTAGACGGGGGGCTCGTTAGGGGGACCCAGTACTTC CASSVDGGLVRGTQYF - TRBV9 - TRBJ2-5
TGTGCCAGCAGCACTAGCGGGGGGAGCTCCTACAATGAGCAGTTCTTC CASSTSGGSSYNEQFF TRBD2 TRBV11-2 - TRBJ2-1
TGTGCCAGCAGCTTAGCGTTTAAGGGGGCGAACACTGAAGCTTTCTTT CASSLAFKGANTEAFF TRBD1 TRBV7-9 - TRBJ1-1
TGCGCCAGCAGCTTGGTGTCCGGCTATGGCTACACCTTC CASSLVSGYGYTF - TRBV5-1 few TRBJ1-2
TGTGCCAGCAGTCAAACAGGGGGTAGGGTGAACACTGAAGCTTTCTTT CASSQTGGRVNTEAFF TRBD1 TRBV6-2/TRBV6-3 - TRBJ1-1
TGTGCCAGCTCACTGGGAGGGGTGAGCCACGAGCAGTACTTC CASSLGGVSHEQYF TRBD2 TRBV18 few TRBJ2-7
TGTGCCAGCTCACCACTGGACAACTCCTACGAGCAGTACTTC CASSPLDNSYEQYF - TRBV18 - TRBJ2-7
TGTGCCAGCAGCGTAGGGGGACTAGCGCTATCGGCTAGCACAGATACGCAGTATTTT CASSVGGLALSASTDTQYF TRBD2 TRBV9 once TRBJ2-3
TGTGCCAGCAGTAGGGGACAGGGAAACACTGAAGCTTTCTTT CASSRGQGNTEAFF TRBD1 TRBV6-5 - TRBJ1-1
TGCAGCGTGAGGAGGAACACTGAAGCTTTCTTT CSVRRNTEAFF - TRBV29-1 - TRBJ1-1